The rows below give T cell receptor beta chains drawn from one sample of a study of cytomegalovirus exposure and HLA in healthy donors. The method was immunoSEQ multiplex PCR; TCRdb's version includes in-frame clones alone and lacks a portion of them. This repertoire shows some 240,000 clones, around 90% found once; its top ten account for less than 2%. Input material: PBMCs. These receptors were collected from a girl aged 2 to 9 in good health and CMV-seronegative. Both conserved end residues are trimmed from each CDR3.

TRBV28	14	TRBJ1-6	ASSKIQGFLNSPLH
TRBV10-3	16	TRBJ2-2	AISEIKLAGDGTGELF
TRBV7-9	13	TRBJ2-7	ASSSTPGHSYEQY
TRBV10-3	12	TRBJ2-3	AIRLAGDVDTQY
TRBV2	13	TRBJ1-4	ASKLGQGIIEKLF
TRBV5-8	14	TRBJ1-5	ASSSATGVRNQPQH
TRBV7-6	9	TRBJ2-7	ASSLSGEQY
TRBV7-7	12	TRBJ2-2	ASSSGQHTGELF
TRBV5-4	14	-	ASSYNLAGGNYEQY
TRBV2	12	TRBJ1-4	ASSIDRGLEKLF
TRBV9	13	TRBJ2-1	ASSVGHRVDNEQF
TRBV29-1	13	TRBJ2-3	SGNTRAGGPDTQY
TRBV19	12	TRBJ2-2	ASTGVGGTGELF
TRBV18	14	TRBJ1-2	ASSPRFAESPDGYT
TRBV19	13	TRBJ2-2	ASSTLAGGSGELF
TRBV2	11	TRBJ2-7	ASKPSGIYEQY
TRBV2	12	TRBJ2-7	ASSEEGRGYEQY
TRBV7-9	12	TRBJ1-5	ASSPGTLNQPQH
TRBV10-3	12	TRBJ2-7	AISLTSGGYEQY
TRBV28	14	TRBJ2-4	ASKPAGGRVKNIQY
TRBV6-5	10	TRBJ2-3	ASSYGQDTQY
TRBV7-6	16	TRBJ2-5	ASSLVFGPGQGQETQY
TRBV5-6	12	TRBJ2-7	ASSRAGTRSEQY
TRBV29-1	10	TRBJ1-2	SVLTGGNGYT
TRBV5-1	12	TRBJ1-2	ASSFAGGLDGYT
TRBV10-3	9	TRBJ1-1	AISESHEAF
TRBV28	12	TRBJ2-7	ASSFPMTGNEQY
TRBV2	14	TRBJ2-2	ASSGKRSTNTGELF
TRBV18	13	TRBJ2-6	ASSPLYSGANVLT
TRBV18	11	TRBJ1-1	ASSPPAGAEAF
TRBV19	14	TRBJ1-2	ASSPRDRAFNYGYT
TRBV11-2	16	TRBJ2-3	ASSLGWGGREGTDTQY
TRBV15	15	TRBJ1-5	ATSREHLGASNQPQH
TRBV6-4	12	TRBJ2-1	ASSDSGTNNEQF
TRBV19	12	TRBJ2-2	ASGLTGNTGELF
TRBV6-5	10	TRBJ2-3	ASSSGGDTQY
TRBV10-2	10	TRBJ2-5	ASSERVETQY
TRBV27	12	TRBJ2-7	ASSSRGRAYEQY
TRBV5-1	16	TRBJ2-3	ASSTGLAGGTSTDTQY
TRBV5-6	12	TRBJ1-1	ASSLSGIGTEAF
TRBV6-1	12	TRBJ2-1	ASSVRRNVNEQF
TRBV4-1	12	TRBJ1-1	ASSHLLTGPEAF
TRBV11-2	12	TRBJ1-1	ASSLGPGGAVAF
TRBV5-1	12	TRBJ1-5	ASSGDRGFQPQH
TRBV5-6	12	TRBJ2-7	ASSFLDRNYEQY
TRBV6-1	12	TRBJ1-4	ASSVAWGNEKLF
TRBV29-1	10	TRBJ2-7	SVGDRGYEQY
TRBV6-5	9	TRBJ2-1	ASSSGSEQF